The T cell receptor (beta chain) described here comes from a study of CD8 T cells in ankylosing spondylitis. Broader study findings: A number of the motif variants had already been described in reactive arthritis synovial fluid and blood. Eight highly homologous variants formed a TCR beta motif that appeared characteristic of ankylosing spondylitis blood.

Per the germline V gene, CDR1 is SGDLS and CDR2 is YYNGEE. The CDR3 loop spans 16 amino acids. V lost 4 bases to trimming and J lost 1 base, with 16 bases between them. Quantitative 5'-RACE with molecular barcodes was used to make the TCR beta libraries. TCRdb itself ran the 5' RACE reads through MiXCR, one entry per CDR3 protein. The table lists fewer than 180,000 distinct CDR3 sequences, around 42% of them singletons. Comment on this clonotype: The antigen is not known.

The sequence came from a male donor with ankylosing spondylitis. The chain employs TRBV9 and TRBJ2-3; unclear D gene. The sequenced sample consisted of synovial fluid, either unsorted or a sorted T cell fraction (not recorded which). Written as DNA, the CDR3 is TGTGCCAGCAGCAACAAAGTCTGGGCAGGCACAGATACGCAGTATTTT. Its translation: CASSNKVWAGTDTQYF.